This T cell receptor beta chain derives from a study of T cell responses to AZD1222 COVID-19 vaccine. General study results and limits: After two AZD1222 doses, spike-specific TCR breadth and depth rose versus day 0.

As for this clone: Its antigen is as yet unknown.

Here immunoSEQ multiplex PCR was the method, and the copy in TCRdb shows in-frame clones only, minus some. The table shows over 80,000 clones, with 85% to 90% occurring only once. The specimen was peripheral blood, collected on day 0 of AZD1222 vaccination. The TCR sequence derives from an adult in good health.

Written as DNA, the CDR3 is TGTGCCAGCAGTGAGCCCAGGGGGGACTACGAGCAGTACTTC. Encoded protein: CASSEPRGDYEQYF. This chain joins TRBV2 and TRBJ2-7; D may be TRBD1 (7 bases). CDR3 length: 14 residues. With 3 bases removed from V and 3 bases from J, the gap between germline ends came to 12 bases. Germline V gene lookup returns CDR1 SNHLY and CDR2 FYNNEI.